This T cell receptor beta chain emerged from a study of cytomegalovirus exposure and HLA in healthy donors. Study-wide results and limits: For presence/absence analyses, sequencing depth was assumed to be roughly uniform across donors. Several V segments, TRBV6-2 and TRBV6-3 among them, could not be told apart and were dropped.

On this clone itself: The antigen is undetermined.

The ends lost 5 bases at V and 3 bases at J; junction bases unmatched: 5. This CDR3 contains 16 residues. The germline CDR1 and CDR2 sequences are LNHDA and SQIVND (reference sequence). PCR employed 60 Vbeta and 13 Jbeta primers. Clones were read by immunoSEQ multiplex PCR, and TCRdb kept only the in-frame ones, dropping some. In the table there are about 130,000 clones, around four fifths of which are singletons. The material sequenced was PBMCs. This sequence originates from a boy between 5 and 17 years old in good health and CMV-seronegative. This chain connects TRBV19 to TRBJ2-3; 13 bases match TRBD2. In nucleotides, the CDR3 is TGTGCCAGTAGTGTCCGGACTAGCGGGAGAACAGATACGCAGTATTTT. It is translated as CASSVRTSGRTDTQYF.